This record concerns one TCR beta chain sequence. These data originate in a study of blood T cell repertoires in COVID-19. The method was immunoSEQ multiplex PCR; TCRdb's version includes in-frame clones alone and lacks a portion of them. The sample shows about 160,000 clones, 90% of them seen only once. Source material: peripheral blood. This sequence was found in a man aged 55-75 years with active or convalescent COVID-19.

CDR3 loop: CASSVVGQGVVSDTQYF. The CDR3 DNA reads as TGTGCCAGCAGCGTAGTTGGACAGGGGGTAGTATCGGATACGCAGTATTTT. The V call is TRBV9, the J call TRBJ2-3; 10 bases match TRBD1. This CDR3 region has 17 residues. Germline V CDR1 and CDR2: SGDLS, YYNGEE. The junction had 10 bases not matched to a gene; V was cut back by 0 bases and J by 6 bases.